This record looks at one T cell receptor (beta chain) sequence and its context. Its matching antigen is unknown. This entry belongs to a study of cytomegalovirus exposure and HLA in healthy donors. Regarding the study as a whole: A later examination showed that TCR association rates differed by HLA locus, with DRB1 most and HLA-C fewest. Within the data, a cluster of highly shared sequence variants was likely a sequencing artifact. A further, later analysis showed that HLA-associated TCR beta chains (compared with equally common others) were more clonally expanded.

The PCR had 60 Vbeta and 13 Jbeta primers. Profiled with immunoSEQ multiplex PCR; TCRdb holds only in-frame clones, not every one. The sample has over 85,000 clones, more than 75% seen once; the top ten hold about 3.8%. V was cut by 1 base and J by 0 bases, with 13 bases left in between. Germline loops: CDR1 LNHDA, CDR2 SQIVND (reference sequence). The CDR3 runs 17 residues. Donors sampled were nominally healthy, though unrecorded immune exposures were likely. The sequenced sample consisted of PBMCs. The sequence came from a woman in her 40s in good health and CMV-seronegative. This chain uses TRBV19 with TRBJ1-5, with D unresolved. CDR3 DNA: TGTGCCAGTAGTATAGTTTCCCCATCCGGTAGCAATCAGCCCCAGCATTTT. Amino acids: CASSIVSPSGSNQPQHF.